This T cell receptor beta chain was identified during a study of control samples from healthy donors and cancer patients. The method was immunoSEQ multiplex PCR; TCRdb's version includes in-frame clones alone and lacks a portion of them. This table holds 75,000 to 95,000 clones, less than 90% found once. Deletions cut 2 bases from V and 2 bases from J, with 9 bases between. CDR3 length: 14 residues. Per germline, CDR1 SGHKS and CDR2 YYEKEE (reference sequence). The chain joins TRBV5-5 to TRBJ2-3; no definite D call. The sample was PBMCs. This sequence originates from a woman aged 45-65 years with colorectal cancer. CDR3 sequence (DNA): TGTGCCAGCAGCTTCAGGCTTTACACAGATACGCAGTATTTT. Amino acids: CASSFRLYTDTQYF.